The 21 T cell receptor beta chains below come from one sample, sequenced in a study of human T cells and chemical hapten exposure. This sample's time point: pre-sensitization, week 0. Treatment specified: therapeutic diphenylcyclopropenone sensitization with weekly scalp DPC. TCRdb independently ran MiXCR on the RACE reads; one entry per CDR3 protein. The sample has roughly 250,000 distinct CDR3 sequences, around 9.3% seen once; the top ten hold around 2.5%. The sequences come from whole blood, collected in connection with sensitization to the hapten diphenylcyclopropenone (DPC). These receptors all come from a woman in her thirties or forties with alopecia areata. Some clones in this sample may be carry-over from other donors' samples.

This clonotype has at least ten counts. V usage is TRBV9 and J usage is TRBJ2-5; D tentatively fits TRBD1 or TRBD2 (5 bases each). With 3 bases removed from V and 1 base from J, the gap between germline ends came to 13 bases. The CDR3 length is 15 residues. Germline V gives CDR1 SGDLS, CDR2 YYNGEE. The CDR3 DNA sequence: TGTGCCAGCAGCGCGTTCGTCGGGACCCAAGAGACCCAGTACTTC. It specifies CASSAFVGTQETQYF. The full variable domain, with the rest looked up from reference TRBV9 and TRBJ2-5, is DSGVTQTPKHLITATGQRVTLRCSPRSGDLSVYWYQQSLDQGLQFLIQYYNGEERAKGNILERFSAQQFPDLHSELNLSSLELGDSALYFCASSAFVGTQETQYFGPGTRLLVL.

This chain links TRBV20-1 with TRBJ2-6; perhaps D is TRBD1 or TRBD2 (6 bases each). Germline V lookup: CDR1 DFQATT, CDR2 SNEGSKA (reference sequence). Trimming removed 6 bases from V and 4 bases from J, with 22 bases in between. This CDR3 is built from 17 residues. For the CDR3, the DNA is TGCAGTGCCCAACGGGGGACACTCGGGGGAGGGGCCAACGTCCTGACTTTC. Translation gives CSAQRGTLGGGANVLTF.

This clonotype was counted ten times or more. V gene TRBV7-9 combines with J gene TRBJ2-7, with 9 bases identical to TRBD1. Germline loops: CDR1 SEHNR, CDR2 FQNEAQ (reference sequence). The CDR3 spans 14 residues. The J segment lost 2 bases and the V segment lost 4 bases, leaving 3 bases of the junction unmatched. CDR3: CASSWGQGPYEQYF. The CDR3 DNA sequence: TGTGCCAGCAGCTGGGGACAGGGACCCTACGAGCAGTACTTC.

A few counts support this clonotype. The genes are TRBV28 and TRBJ2-1; D gene ambiguous. Germline assignment: CDR1 MDHEN and CDR2 SYDVKM. The CDR3 runs 15 residues. V was trimmed by 5 bases and J by 2 bases, leaving 13 bases between them. The CDR3 region has the DNA TGTGCCAGCAGTCCCGAATACCGTACCTACAATGAGCAGTTCTTC. Translating gives CASSPEYRTYNEQFF.

Here the CDR3 DNA reads TGCGCCAGCAGCGGCCTAGCGGGAGGGCCGCTTTCTGAGCAGTTCTTC. Amino acid sequence: CASSGLAGGPLSEQFF. The gene calls are TRBV5-1 and TRBJ2-1, with 12 positions matching TRBD2. CDR3 size: 16 residues. Germline V gene sequence: CDR1 SGHRS, CDR2 YFSETQ. The V gene end was trimmed by 4 bases and the J gene end by 9 bases; junction bases not matched to a gene: 11. Full variable domain (rest looked up from reference TRBV5-1 and TRBJ2-1): KAGVTQTPRYLIKTRGQQVTLSCSPISGHRSVSWYQQTPGQGLQFLFEYFSETQRNKGNFPGRFSGRQFSNSRSEMNVSTLELGDSALYLCASSGLAGGPLSEQFFGPGTRLTVL.

This clonotype was counted a few times. The V call is TRBV28, the J call TRBJ2-7; D is perhaps TRBD1 or TRBD2 (5 bases each). The CDR3 covers 13 residues. CDR1 is MDHEN and CDR2 is SYDVKM in the germline V gene. The ends were cut back, 5 bases at V and 3 bases at J, with 11 bases in the middle. The CDR3 here is CASSPRDGYEQYF. The CDR3 region has the DNA TGTGCCAGCAGTCCACGGGACGGCTACGAGCAGTACTTC.

This clonotype occurred many times. The chain has TRBV29-1 and TRBJ2-3; D is possibly TRBD2 (6 bases). Germline loops: CDR1 SQVTM, CDR2 ANQGSEA. With 2 bases removed from V and 0 bases from J, the gap between germline ends came to 9 bases. This CDR3 region has 14 residues. The CDR3 DNA follows: TGCAGCGTTGAAAACGGGACTAGCACAGATACGCAGTATTTT. As protein: CSVENGTSTDTQYF.

This clonotype was observed many times. This rearrangement joins TRBV28 to TRBJ1-5; D gene unclear. Germline V lookup: CDR1 MDHEN, CDR2 SYDVKM. This CDR3 is 18 amino acids long. V was pared by 1 base and J by 2 bases, with 18 bases between. CDR3 loop: CASSLYPWQFRGNQPQHF. The CDR3 region has the DNA TGTGCCAGCAGTTTATATCCCTGGCAGTTTCGGGGCAATCAGCCCCAGCATTTT.

This clonotype was seen a handful of times. In DNA, the CDR3 is TGTGCCACCAGTCCTCTTGGGACGCCGGGGGAAGAAAACATTCAGTACTTC. Its protein is CATSPLGTPGEENIQYF. The rearrangement joins TRBV24-1 to TRBJ2-4; possible D gene TRBD2, 6 bases. Per germline, CDR1 KGHDR and CDR2 SFDVKD. V lost 6 bases to trimming and J lost 5 bases, with 22 bases between them. The CDR3 length is 17 residues.

About this clonotype itself: At one of its ends the junction is not consistent with the germline gene, which may arise from a read error. V and J are TRBV9 and TRBJ1-2, with TRBD1 identical over 9 bases. This CDR3 spans 17 amino acids. From germline, CDR1 is SGDLS and CDR2 YYNGEE. DNA for the CDR3: TGTACCAGCAGCTCACGGACAGGGGCAGAGTCTAACTATGGCTACACCTTC. It yields the protein CTSSSRTGAESNYGYTF. The variable domain in full, completed from reference TRBV9 and TRBJ1-2, reads DSGVTQTPKHLITATGQRVTLRCSPRSGDLSVYWYQQSLDQGLQFLIQYYNGEERAKGNILERFSAQQFPDLHSELNLSSLELGDSALYFCTSSSRTGAESNYGYTFGSGTRLTVV.

This clonotype turned up a few times. The V and J genes are TRBV21-1 and TRBJ1-6. TRBV21-1 is reported as a pseudogene. The CDR3 runs 13 residues. Here the CDR3 DNA reads TGTGCCAGCAGGTCACGGCTTGGTTCACCCCTCCACTTT. Translating gives CASRSRLGSPLHF.

The chain recombines TRBV10-3 with TRBJ2-1; a possible D gene is TRBD1 (6 bases). The germline CDR1 and CDR2 sequences are ENHRY and SYGVKD. V gave up 6 bases and J gave up 6 bases, with 12 bases separating them. The CDR3 extends over 13 amino acids. Written as DNA, the CDR3 is TGTGCCATCAGCAACAGGGCCCCCAATGAGCAGTTCTTC. Translated: CAISNRAPNEQFF.

The chain has TRBV9 and TRBJ2-1; TRBD2 matches at 10 bases. Germline CDR1 reads SGDLS; CDR2 reads YYNGEE. With V trimmed by 0 bases and J by 4 bases, 10 bases remained unmatched. The CDR3 loop spans 18 amino acids. The CDR3 nucleotides read TGTGCCAGCAGCGTAGCACTAGCGGGGACCCTGGGATACAATGAGCAGTTCTTC. It is translated as CASSVALAGTLGYNEQFF.

The chain links TRBV6-6 to TRBJ2-1, with D tentatively TRBD1 (5 bases). The V end was cut by 8 bases, the J end by 6 bases, with 23 bases between. The CDR3 runs 16 residues. Looked up from germline, CDR1 is MNHNY and CDR2 is SVGAGI (reference sequence). The DNA for the CDR3 is TGTGCCAGCGCAAGCCCACCCCTCCGCAGGGCCAATGAGCAGTTCTTC. This gives the protein CASASPPLRRANEQFF.

This clonotype was recorded a few times. The chain uses TRBV4-1 and TRBJ1-4; D is possibly TRBD1 (5 bases). V lost 1 base and J lost 2, with 11 bases in between. The CDR3 contains 16 residues. Germline assignment: CDR1 MGHRA and CDR2 YSYEKL. The CDR3 spells CASSQGGRGTNEKLFF. DNA for the CDR3: TGCGCCAGCAGCCAAGGGGGCCGAGGGACTAATGAAAAACTGTTTTTT.

This clonotype was seen only a few times. The V gene is TRBV12-3 or TRBV12-4, the J gene TRBJ2-1; 7 bases are a match to TRBD1. The V segment lost 7 bases and the J segment 0 bases; nucleotides outside the gene matches: 6. This CDR3 is built from 15 residues. This CDR3 reads CASIAGTASYNEQFF. The CDR3 region has the DNA TGTGCCAGCATCGCCGGGACAGCCTCCTACAATGAGCAGTTCTTC.

V and J are TRBV7-9 and TRBJ2-3; TRBD1 or TRBD2 may be the D gene (5 bases each). Germline CDR1 SEHNR, CDR2 FQNEAQ (reference sequence). The CDR3 is 15 amino acids. V was clipped by 4 bases and J by 4 bases, with 15 bases between them. For the CDR3, the DNA is TGTGCCAGCAGCTCCCGGGACCCGGTGGCAGATACGCAGTATTTT. This translates into CASSSRDPVADTQYF.

This clonotype was seen ten or more times. The chain links TRBV4-3 to TRBJ2-6; D possibly corresponds to TRBD1 (5 bases). The CDR3 is made up of 15 amino acids. CDR1 is LGHNA and CDR2 is YSLEER in the germline V gene. Between the trimmed V and J ends, which lost 1 base and 2 bases, there was a span of 6 bases. The CDR3 reads CASSQVGPGANVLTF. In DNA, the CDR3 is TGCGCCAGCAGCCAAGTGGGGCCTGGGGCCAACGTCCTGACTTTC.

The J gene is TRBJ2-1, the V gene TRBV25-1; 7 nucleotides match TRBD2. The CDR3 extends over 15 amino acids. V shed 3 bases, J shed 8 bases, and the junction held 10 bases outside the gene matches. CDR1 is MGHDK and CDR2 is SYGVNS in the germline V gene. The CDR3 loop reads CASSETSRARDEQFF. CDR3 nucleotide sequence: TGTGCCAGCAGTGAGACTAGCAGGGCTAGAGATGAGCAGTTCTTC.

The chain couples TRBV18 to TRBJ1-2; 7 bases are shared with TRBD1. J lost 3 bases, V lost 6 bases, and 4 bases had no gene match. Germline lookup yields CDR1 KGHSH and CDR2 LQKENI. CDR3 length: 13 residues. The CDR3: CASSIDRDYGYTF. Here the CDR3 DNA reads TGTGCCAGCTCCATCGACAGGGACTATGGCTACACCTTC.

This chain connects TRBV3-1 to TRBJ2-1; 7 bases fit TRBD2. This CDR3 has 14 amino acids. V dropped 3 bases and J dropped 7; count of bases not matched to a gene: 6. Germline V gene data show CDR1 as LGHDT and CDR2 as YNNKEL (reference sequence). The CDR3 region is CASSHGGRWNEQFF. CDR3 coding DNA: TGTGCCAGCAGCCACGGGGGGAGGTGGAATGAGCAGTTCTTC.